These 26 T cell receptor beta chains originate from one sample sequenced in a study of PD-L1 blockade in urothelial cancer. Here immunoSEQ multiplex PCR was the method, and the copy in TCRdb shows in-frame clones only, minus some. Of under 25,000 clones in the sample, around nine tenths were seen once. The time point here: peripheral blood 6 weeks after treatment start. Sequencing used PBMCs, obtained around atezolizumab (anti-PD-L1) treatment. These TCRs come from a woman aged 55-69 years with urothelial cancer.

J is TRBJ2-7 and V is TRBV13; weak D call: TRBD1 (6 bases). Germline V gives CDR1 PRHDT, CDR2 FYEKMQ (reference sequence). This CDR3 contains 16 residues. Trimming left V 5 bases short and J 0 bases short, with 17 bases between. Here the CDR3 reads CASSGEGVLPSYEQYF. The CDR3 DNA reads as TGTGCCAGCAGCGGCGAGGGGGTACTACCCTCCTACGAGCAGTACTTC.

The genes are TRBV18 and TRBJ2-5, with TRBD1 as a possible D gene (7 bases). V dropped 5 bases and J dropped 2 bases, with 12 bases sitting between them. Germline CDR1 KGHSH, CDR2 LQKENI. The CDR3 is 14 amino acids. CDR3 bases: TGTGCCAGCTCATCACAGGGGAGGCAAGAGACCCAGTACTTC. As protein: CASSSQGRQETQYF.

J is TRBJ2-3 and V is TRBV4-1, with 8 bases that match TRBD2. Losses at the gene ends were 0 bases for V and 4 bases for J; bases not matched to a gene: 12. Germline CDR1 MGHRA, CDR2 YSYEKL. The CDR3 extends over 18 amino acids. The CDR3 loop is CASSQEGTAGGLPDTQYF. As DNA, the CDR3 is TGCGCCAGCAGCCAAGAGGGGACGGCGGGGGGCCTTCCAGATACGCAGTATTTT.

J is TRBJ2-7 and V is TRBV19; 7 bases agree with TRBD1. Germline assignment: CDR1 LNHDA and CDR2 SQIVND (reference sequence). This CDR3 has 15 residues. The J segment lost 0 bases and the V segment lost 5 bases, leaving 7 bases of the junction unmatched. In DNA form, the CDR3 reads TGTGCCAGTAGTGCACAGGGGCGTCCCTCCTACGAGCAGTACTTC. This codes for CASSAQGRPSYEQYF.

The chain couples TRBV5-6 to TRBJ1-1; tentative D call: TRBD1 (6 bases). Trimming took 1 base from V and 4 from J, leaving 17 bases between them. Germline V CDR1 and CDR2: SGHDT, YYEEEE. This CDR3 spans 16 amino acids. CDR3 residues: CASSLSNRVRGTEAFF. The CDR3 bases are TGTGCCAGCAGCTTGAGTAACAGGGTGAGGGGCACTGAAGCTTTCTTT.

The chain employs TRBV7-2 and TRBJ2-7; a possible D gene is TRBD2 (6 bases). CDR1 and CDR2 (germline): SGHTA, FQGNSA. The CDR3 covers 14 residues. V lost 1 base and J lost 3, with 10 bases in between. CDR3 region: CASSLVRRGYEQYF. For the CDR3, the DNA is TGTGCCAGCAGCTTAGTGAGGCGGGGCTACGAGCAGTACTTC.

This chain uses TRBV5-6 with TRBJ2-7; TRBD2 matches 10 bases. V lost 4 bases to trimming and J lost 3 bases; unmatched junction nucleotides: 7. Germline-derived CDR1 and CDR2 are SGHDT and YYEEEE. The CDR3 extends over 15 amino acids. CDR3 in amino acids: CASSPSGRADYEQYF. Written as DNA, the CDR3 is TGTGCCAGCAGCCCCAGCGGGAGGGCCGACTACGAGCAGTACTTC.

The V and J genes are TRBV2 and TRBJ2-1; D remains ambiguous. CDR3 length: 13 residues. With 7 bases removed from V and 1 base from J, the gap between germline ends came to 8 bases. Per germline, CDR1 SNHLY and CDR2 FYNNEI. The CDR3 DNA follows: TGTGCCAGCACCTTAGTGTCCTACAATGAGCAGTTCTTC. It encodes CASTLVSYNEQFF.

This chain uses TRBV10-3 with TRBJ1-1, with D perhaps matching TRBD1 (5 bases). Per germline, CDR1 ENHRY and CDR2 SYGVKD. The V end was cut by 6 bases, the J end by 7 bases, with 9 bases between. This CDR3 has 11 residues. In nucleotides, the CDR3 is TGTGCCATCAGGACAGCTTTTGAAGCTTTCTTT. It translates to CAIRTAFEAFF.

The chain combines TRBV6-5 with TRBJ2-1, with TRBD2 identical over 7 bases. CDR1 is MNHEY and CDR2 is SVGAGI in the germline V gene. The junction had 6 bases not matched to a gene; V was cut back by 0 bases and J by 4 bases. The CDR3 sequence is 16 residues long. The DNA for the CDR3 is TGTGCCAGCAGTTACTCTCTACTAGCGCCATACAATGAGCAGTTCTTC. Encoded protein: CASSYSLLAPYNEQFF.

V usage is TRBV7-9 and J usage is TRBJ2-2; TRBD2 might be the D (6 bases). Trimming removed 4 bases from V and 4 bases from J, with 10 bases in between. The CDR3 spans 14 residues. CDR1 is SEHNR, CDR2 FQNEAQ, per germline (reference sequence). CDR3 amino acids: CASSSETSTGELFF. The CDR3 DNA follows: TGTGCCAGCAGCTCCGAGACTAGCACCGGGGAGCTGTTTTTT.

The V and J genes are TRBV9 and TRBJ1-2, with TRBD1 as a possible D gene (6 bases). Germline V gene sequence: CDR1 SGDLS, CDR2 YYNGEE. This CDR3 comprises 15 residues. Deletions cut 6 bases from V and 2 bases from J, with 17 bases between. The CDR3 nucleotides are TGTGCCAGCACCCTAAGGGCAGGGGCGAACTATGGCTACACCTTC. Protein sequence: CASTLRAGANYGYTF.

The CDR3 DNA is TGTGCCACCAGCAGAGACAGCTATGGCTACACCTTC. Translation gives CATSRDSYGYTF. The chain couples TRBV15 to TRBJ1-2; unclear D gene. The V and J ends lost 0 bases and 4 bases respectively, with 3 bases between them. Looked up from germline, CDR1 is LNHNV and CDR2 is YYDKDF (reference sequence). There are 12 residues in the CDR3.

The V gene is TRBV5-8, the J gene TRBJ2-3; 8 bases map to TRBD1. Unmatched junction bases numbered 9, after V lost 5 bases and J lost 4 bases. CDR3 length: 15 residues. Germline V gene data show CDR1 as SGHTS and CDR2 as YDEGEE. Here the CDR3 reads CASRLYTGGADTQYF. The CDR3 DNA follows: TGTGCCAGCAGATTATATACAGGGGGAGCAGATACGCAGTATTTT.

V is TRBV6-5 and J is TRBJ2-7; D perhaps matches TRBD2 (6 bases). Germline CDR1 and CDR2: MNHEY and SVGAGI. V shed 6 bases and J shed 6 bases, with 12 bases lying between them. The CDR3 length is 12 residues. CDR3 loop: CASRQGAGEQYF. CDR3 in DNA: TGTGCCAGCAGGCAAGGAGCGGGCGAGCAGTACTTC.

The chain couples TRBV6-5 to TRBJ2-3; the match to TRBD2 covers 10 bases. Germline V gene sequence: CDR1 MNHEY, CDR2 SVGAGI. The CDR3 has 15 amino acids. V shed 6 bases and J 4 bases; nucleotides not matched to a gene: 7. The CDR3 here is CASRSGGAGADTQYF. The DNA of the CDR3 is TGTGCCAGCAGAAGCGGGGGGGCCGGGGCAGATACGCAGTATTTT.

The V and J genes are TRBV2 and TRBJ2-7; TRBD2 aligns across 12 bases. Per the germline V gene, CDR1 is SNHLY and CDR2 is FYNNEI. The CDR3 runs to 13 residues. The V segment lost 11 bases and the J segment 5 bases; nucleotides outside the gene matches: 7. The CDR3 here is CAGARTSGNEQYF. The CDR3 DNA follows: TGTGCCGGGGCTAGGACTAGCGGGAACGAGCAGTACTTC.

The rearrangement links TRBV7-2 to TRBJ2-2; TRBD2 might be the D (5 bases). CDR3 length: 15 amino acids. The germline gives CDR1 SGHTA, CDR2 FQGNSA. Trimming shortened V by 3 bases and J by 3 bases, and 11 bases separated the two germline ends. The CDR3 protein is CASSFSTGYTGELFF. The CDR3 coding sequence is TGTGCCAGCAGCTTTAGTACGGGGTACACCGGGGAGCTGTTTTTT.

The rearrangement uses TRBV15 and TRBJ2-2; TRBD1 agrees at 9 bases. The V gene's germline CDR1 is LNHNV and CDR2 YYDKDF (reference sequence). The junction had 2 bases not matched to a gene; V was cut back by 6 bases and J by 0 bases. The CDR3 covers 15 residues. The CDR3 is CATSTGGANTGELFF. The CDR3 bases are TGTGCCACCAGTACAGGGGGCGCGAACACCGGGGAGCTGTTTTTT.

Only one count was recorded for this clone. CDR3 bases: TGTGCCAGCTCACTAGGACAGGGGACTCAGCCCCAGCATTTT. Amino acids: CASSLGQGTQPQHF. The V call is TRBV18, the J call TRBJ1-5, with 9 bases that match TRBD1. J was trimmed by 6 bases and V by 4 bases; bases with no gene match: 4. This CDR3 has 14 amino acids. The V gene's germline CDR1 is KGHSH and CDR2 LQKENI.

The rearrangement links TRBV7-3 to TRBJ2-3; the match to TRBD2 covers 11 bases. Germline trimming cut 3 bases from V and 1 base from J; bases unmatched to any gene: 3. The CDR3 spans 16 residues. Germline-derived CDR1 and CDR2 are SGHTA and FQGTGA. As DNA, the CDR3 is TGTGCCAGCAGCTTCGGGACTAGCGGAGGCACAGATACGCAGTATTTT. The encoded protein is CASSFGTSGGTDTQYF.

Remarks on this clone: Compared with germline, one end of the junction differs, possibly owing to a read error. The rearrangement uses TRBV2 and TRBJ2-1; D is perhaps TRBD1 (5 bases). CDR3 length: 16 residues. Germline values: CDR1 SNHLY, CDR2 FYNNEI. This CDR3 reads CASTERWEGAGNEQFF. CDR3 DNA sequence: TGTGCCAGCACTGAACGGTGGGAAGGGGCAGGGAATGAGCAGTTCTTC.

The genes are TRBV6-5 and TRBJ1-1; 7 bases agree with TRBD1. Trimming at V came to 4 bases and at J to 2 bases, leaving 4 bases not matched to a gene. Germline V gene lookup returns CDR1 MNHEY and CDR2 SVGAGI. The CDR3 spans 14 residues. CDR3 loop: CASSSPGGNTEAFF. CDR3 DNA: TGTGCCAGCAGTTCTCCAGGGGGTAACACTGAAGCTTTCTTT.

The chain joins TRBV2 to TRBJ2-7; D possibly corresponds to TRBD2 (6 bases). This CDR3 has 14 amino acids. V was cut by 5 bases and J by 2 bases, with 13 bases left in between. CDR1 SNHLY and CDR2 FYNNEI come from the germline V gene. In nucleotides, the CDR3 is TGTGCCAGCAGTACCGGGACTGATCCCTACGAGCAGTACTTC. Its protein is CASSTGTDPYEQYF.

This chain uses TRBV6-5 with TRBJ1-1; maybe TRBD1 (6 bases). This CDR3 spans 15 amino acids. V lost 1 base and J 4 bases, leaving 13 bases between the germline ends. Germline V lookup: CDR1 MNHEY, CDR2 SVGAGI. For the CDR3, the DNA is TGTGCCAGCAGTTACTTCGGCCAGGGGAGCACTGAAGCTTTCTTT. It codes for CASSYFGQGSTEAFF.

V usage is TRBV20-1 and J usage is TRBJ2-1, with D possibly matching TRBD2 (5 bases). Trimming removed 6 bases from V and 8 bases from J, with 8 bases in between. Germline V gene data show CDR1 as DFQATT and CDR2 as SNEGSKA (reference sequence). This CDR3 is built from 10 residues. CDR3 protein: CSARGYEQFF. The CDR3 coding sequence is TGCAGTGCCCGGGGTTATGAGCAGTTCTTC.